At least ten counts were recorded for the clone carrying this T cell receptor (beta chain). Its antigen is as yet unknown. TCR alpha and TCR beta cDNA libraries with sample barcodes and UMIs came from 5'RACE using constant-segment primers. TCRdb recomputed calls from the 5' RACE reads with MiXCR, one row per CDR3 protein. This sample carries roughly 400,000 distinct CDR3 sequences, approximately 19% of them seen once, and the ten largest clones take about a fifth. This CDR3 is built from 16 residues. V dropped 5 bases and J dropped 0; count of bases not matched to a gene: 4. Per germline, CDR1 SGHRS and CDR2 YFSETQ. These data are taken from a study of T-cell memory formation after mild COVID-19. Study findings and constraints: Contracting CD8+ clones were enriched in EMRA, CD4+ mainly in CM and EM.

This sequence joins TRBV5-1 and TRBJ1-6; 8 bases are shared with TRBD1. The sequence derives from a man younger than 35 who had mild COVID-19 (a few samples of this study predate the infection). Cell type and time point are not known. The source material was PBMCs or a T cell subset sorted from them (not recorded which). The chain's CDR3 is CASSSGQGSYNSPLHF. DNA for the CDR3: TGCGCCAGCAGTAGCGGACAGGGCTCCTATAATTCACCCCTCCACTTT.